Included here is one T cell receptor beta chain sequence, with context. Original handling: From reference gene primer amplification, estimates of nucleated cell counts were derived. TCRdb's table, derived via immunoSEQ multiplex PCR, lists solely in-frame clones and lacks some. V and J calls and clone size come straight from that table; D and trimming were deduced from the DNA. The table includes 95,000 to 100,000 clones, around 85% detected once. The entry originates in a study of blood T cell repertoires in COVID-19. At the level of the study: Spain, Italy and the United States supplied samples that represented acute and convalescent COVID-19. T cells, B-cell-depleted T cells, or PBMCs supplied cDNA or gDNA.

The germline V and J ends were trimmed by 6 bases and 0 bases, with 18 bases remaining between them. Per the germline V gene, CDR1 is MDHEN and CDR2 is SYDVKM. CDR3 length equals 16 residues. The V and J genes are TRBV28 and TRBJ2-7; D possibly corresponds to TRBD2 (5 bases). Sequences were obtained from peripheral blood. The receptor's source is a woman in her 70s with active or convalescent COVID-19. The CDR3 loop is CASSPRRRRSSYEQYF. The CDR3 DNA reads TGTGCCAGCAGCCCCCGGCGACGGAGGAGCTCCTACGAGCAGTACTTC.